The clone carrying this T cell receptor beta chain has only a few counts. Antigen: not known. Both 60 Vbeta primers and 13 Jbeta primers went into the PCR. This table comes from immunoSEQ multiplex PCR, and its TCRdb copy is limited to in-frame clones, with some not included. Among about 130,000 clones listed, around 80% were seen once. This sample was taken from a study of cytomegalovirus exposure and HLA in healthy donors. General study results and limits: Certain indistinguishable V segments, among them TRBV6-2 and TRBV6-3, were excluded.

Germline CDR1 and CDR2: SGHRS and YFSETQ. This CDR3 is 15 amino acids long. Trimming removed 2 bases from V and 3 bases from J; junction bases left unmatched: 1. Each donor's status was that of a healthy bone marrow donor. The records omit this donor's CMV serostatus. The source material was PBMCs. The chain combines TRBV5-1 with TRBJ2-1, with 11 positions matching TRBD2. This sequence was found in a human donor in good health. The CDR3 loop reads CASSLLAGDYNEQFF. Here the CDR3 DNA reads TGCGCCAGCAGCTTACTAGCGGGGGACTACAATGAGCAGTTCTTC.